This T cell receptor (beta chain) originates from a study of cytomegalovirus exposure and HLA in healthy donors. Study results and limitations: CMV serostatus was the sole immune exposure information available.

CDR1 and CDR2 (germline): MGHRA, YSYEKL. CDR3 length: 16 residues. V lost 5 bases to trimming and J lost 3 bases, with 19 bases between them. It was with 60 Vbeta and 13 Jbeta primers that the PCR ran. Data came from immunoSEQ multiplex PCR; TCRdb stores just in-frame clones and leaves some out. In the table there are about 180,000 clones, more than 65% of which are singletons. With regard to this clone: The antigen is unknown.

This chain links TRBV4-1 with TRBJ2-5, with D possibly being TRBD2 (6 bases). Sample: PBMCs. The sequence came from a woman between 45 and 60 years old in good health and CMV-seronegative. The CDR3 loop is CASSISRGRLKETQYF. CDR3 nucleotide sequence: TGCGCCAGCAGCATCAGTCGAGGGAGGTTGAAAGAGACCCAGTACTTC.